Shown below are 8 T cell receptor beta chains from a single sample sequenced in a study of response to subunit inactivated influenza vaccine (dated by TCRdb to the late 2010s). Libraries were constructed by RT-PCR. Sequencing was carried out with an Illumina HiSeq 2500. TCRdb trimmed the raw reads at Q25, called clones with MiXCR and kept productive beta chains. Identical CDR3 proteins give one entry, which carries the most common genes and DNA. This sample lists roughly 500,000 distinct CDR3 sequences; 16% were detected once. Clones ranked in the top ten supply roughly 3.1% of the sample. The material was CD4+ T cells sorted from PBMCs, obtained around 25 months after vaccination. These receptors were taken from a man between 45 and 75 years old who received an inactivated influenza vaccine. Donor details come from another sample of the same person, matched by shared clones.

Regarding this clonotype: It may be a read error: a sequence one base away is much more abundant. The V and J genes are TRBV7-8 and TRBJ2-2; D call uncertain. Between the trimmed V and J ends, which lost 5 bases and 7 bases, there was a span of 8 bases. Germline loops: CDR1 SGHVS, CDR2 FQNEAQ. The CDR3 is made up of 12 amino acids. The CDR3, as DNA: TGTGCCAGCAGCCCCACCCACGGGGAGCTGTTTTTT. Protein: CASSPTHGELFF.

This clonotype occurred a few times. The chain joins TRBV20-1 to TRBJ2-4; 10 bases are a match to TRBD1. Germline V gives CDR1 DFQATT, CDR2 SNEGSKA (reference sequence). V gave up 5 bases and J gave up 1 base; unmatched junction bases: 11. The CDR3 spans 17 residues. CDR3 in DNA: TGCAGTGCTGGGGGGTCGGGACAGGGGTCGGCCAAAAACATTCAGTACTTC. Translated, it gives CSAGGSGQGSAKNIQYF.

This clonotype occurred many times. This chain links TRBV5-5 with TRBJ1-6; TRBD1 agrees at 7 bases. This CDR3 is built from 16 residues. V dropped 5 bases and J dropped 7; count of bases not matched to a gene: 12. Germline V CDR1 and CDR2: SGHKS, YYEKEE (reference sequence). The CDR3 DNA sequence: TGTGCCAGCAGGTCCAGTTCACAGGGGTACAATTCACCCCTCCACTTT. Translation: CASRSSSQGYNSPLHF.

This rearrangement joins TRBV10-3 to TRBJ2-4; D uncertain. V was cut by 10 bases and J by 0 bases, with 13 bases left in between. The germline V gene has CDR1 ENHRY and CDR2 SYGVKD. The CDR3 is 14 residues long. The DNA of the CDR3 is TGTGCCACCTGGAATGGGGTAGCCAAAAACATTCAGTACTTC. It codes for CATWNGVAKNIQYF.

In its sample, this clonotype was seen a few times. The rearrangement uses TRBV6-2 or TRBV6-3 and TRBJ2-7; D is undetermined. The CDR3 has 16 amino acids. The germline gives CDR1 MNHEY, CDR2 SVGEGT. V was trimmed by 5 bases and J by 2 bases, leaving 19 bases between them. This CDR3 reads CASSPIFRSGPYEQYF. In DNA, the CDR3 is TGTGCCAGCAGTCCCATCTTTCGTTCAGGACCCTACGAGCAGTACTTC.

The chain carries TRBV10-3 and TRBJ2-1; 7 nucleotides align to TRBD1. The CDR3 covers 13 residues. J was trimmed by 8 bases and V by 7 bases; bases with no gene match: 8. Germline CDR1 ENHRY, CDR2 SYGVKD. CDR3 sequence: CAIKNRGIDEQFF. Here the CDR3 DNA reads TGTGCCATCAAGAACAGGGGAATCGATGAGCAGTTCTTC.

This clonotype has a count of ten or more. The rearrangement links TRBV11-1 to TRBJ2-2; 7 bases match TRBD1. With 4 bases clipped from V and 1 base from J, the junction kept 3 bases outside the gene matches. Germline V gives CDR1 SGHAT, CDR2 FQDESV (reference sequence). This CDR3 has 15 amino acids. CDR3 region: CASSSRQGNTGELFF. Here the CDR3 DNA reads TGTGCCAGCAGCTCTCGACAGGGGAACACCGGGGAGCTGTTTTTT.

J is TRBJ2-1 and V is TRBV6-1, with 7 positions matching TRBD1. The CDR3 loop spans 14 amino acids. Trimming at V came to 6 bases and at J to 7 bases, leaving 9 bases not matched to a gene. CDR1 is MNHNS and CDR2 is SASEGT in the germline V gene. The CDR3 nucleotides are TGTGCCAGCAGGGTCGAGACAGGGAGAAATGAGCAGTTCTTC. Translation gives CASRVETGRNEQFF.